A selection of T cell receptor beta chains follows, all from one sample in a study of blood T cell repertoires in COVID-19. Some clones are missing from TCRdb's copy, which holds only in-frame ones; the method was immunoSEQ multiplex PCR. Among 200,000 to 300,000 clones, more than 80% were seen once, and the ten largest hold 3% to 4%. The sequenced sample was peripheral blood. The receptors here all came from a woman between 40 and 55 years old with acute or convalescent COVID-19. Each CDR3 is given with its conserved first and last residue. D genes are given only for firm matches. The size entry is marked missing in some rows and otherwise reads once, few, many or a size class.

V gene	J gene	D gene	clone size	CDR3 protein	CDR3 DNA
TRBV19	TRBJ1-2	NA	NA	CASSALTSTGDPNYGYTF	TGTGCCAGTAGTGCCTTGACTTCGACAGGCGACCCTAACTATGGCTACACCTTC
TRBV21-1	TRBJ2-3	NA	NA	CASEPHRGTDTQYF	TGTGCCAGCGAGCCCCACCGGGGCACAGATACGCAGTATTTT
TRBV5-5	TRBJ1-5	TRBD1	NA	CASSLDGQGYQPQHF	TGTGCCAGCAGCTTGGACGGACAGGGGTATCAGCCCCAGCATTTT
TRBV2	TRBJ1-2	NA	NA	CASSVRRFYGYTF	TGTGCCAGCAGTGTAAGGAGGTTCTATGGCTACACCTTC
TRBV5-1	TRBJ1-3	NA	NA	CASSNTGRVRDTIYF	TGCGCCAGCAGCAATACAGGAAGGGTTAGAGACACCATATATTTT
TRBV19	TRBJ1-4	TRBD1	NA	CASSMPGQGEKLFF	TGTGCCAGTAGTATGCCCGGACAGGGTGAAAAACTGTTTTTT
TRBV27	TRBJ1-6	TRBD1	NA	CASSPTGAASPLHF	TGTGCCAGCAGTCCGACAGGGGCCGCTTCACCCCTCCACTTT
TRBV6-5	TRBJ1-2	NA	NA	CASSAYREYGYTF	TGTGCCAGCAGCGCTTACAGGGAATATGGCTACACCTTC
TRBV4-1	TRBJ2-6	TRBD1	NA	CASSQATGRESSGANVLTF	TGCGCCAGCAGCCAAGCGACAGGGCGCGAAAGCTCTGGGGCCAACGTCCTGACTTTC
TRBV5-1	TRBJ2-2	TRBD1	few	CASWTGGITGELFF	TGCGCCAGCTGGACAGGGGGCATCACCGGGGAGCTGTTTTTT
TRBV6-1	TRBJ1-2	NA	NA	CASSEARGRGYTF	TGTGCCAGCAGTGAAGCTCGAGGGAGAGGCTACACCTTC
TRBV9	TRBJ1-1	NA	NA	CASSRAARGTEAFF	TGTGCCAGCAGCCGCGCCGCTAGGGGCACTGAAGCTTTCTTT
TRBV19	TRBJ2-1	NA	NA	CASSMSGRDSYNEQFF	TGTGCCAGTAGTATGTCGGGCAGGGACTCCTACAATGAGCAGTTCTTC
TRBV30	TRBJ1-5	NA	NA	CAWSVLGAQPQHF	TGTGCCTGGAGTGTGCTGGGAGCTCAGCCCCAGCATTTT
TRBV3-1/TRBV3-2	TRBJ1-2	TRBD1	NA	CASSHRQGSNYGYTF	TGTGCCAGCAGCCACCGACAGGGGTCCAACTATGGCTACACCTTC
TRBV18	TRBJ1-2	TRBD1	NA	CASSLPLTGQGGYTF	TGTGCCAGCTCACTTCCTCTAACCGGACAGGGCGGCTACACCTTC
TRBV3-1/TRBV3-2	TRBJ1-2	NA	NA	CASSRGVINGYTF	TGTGCCAGCAGCCGAGGAGTAATTAACGGCTACACCTTC
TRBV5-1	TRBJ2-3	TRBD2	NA	CASSLGRLAGVTDTQYF	TGCGCCAGCAGCTTGGGCCGGCTAGCGGGGGTCACAGATACGCAGTATTTT
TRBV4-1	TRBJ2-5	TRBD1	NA	CASSQERTGGETQYF	TGCGCCAGCAGCCAAGAGAGGACAGGGGGGGAGACCCAGTACTTC
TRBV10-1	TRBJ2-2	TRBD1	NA	CASKKTGDDTGELFF	TGCGCCAGCAAGAAGACAGGGGATGACACCGGGGAGCTGTTTTTT
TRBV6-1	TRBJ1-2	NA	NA	CASSEVVLYYGYTF	TGTGCCAGCAGTGAAGTTGTACTATACTATGGCTACACCTTC
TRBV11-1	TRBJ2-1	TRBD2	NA	CASSSELAGHNEQFF	TGTGCCAGCAGCTCCGAACTAGCGGGGCACAATGAGCAGTTCTTC
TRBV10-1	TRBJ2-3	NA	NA	CASSDYRASTDTQYF	TGCGCCAGCAGTGACTACAGGGCGAGCACAGATACGCAGTATTTT
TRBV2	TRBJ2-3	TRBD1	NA	CASTPGQGADTQYF	TGTGCCAGCACACCGGGACAGGGGGCAGATACGCAGTATTTT
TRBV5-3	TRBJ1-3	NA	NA	CARTIGGESSGNTIYF	TGTGCCAGAACCATCGGGGGAGAGAGCTCTGGAAACACCATATATTTT
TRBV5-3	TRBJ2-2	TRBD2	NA	CARSSPLLVAGPREVGELFF	TGTGCCAGAAGCTCCCCCCTCTTGGTAGCGGGGCCGAGGGAGGTCGGGGAGCTGTTTTTT